One and the same sample provided the 27 T cell receptor beta chains below, sequenced in a study of OX40 agonist ivuxolimab in advanced cancers. Generated by immunoSEQ multiplex PCR, the TCRdb table keeps only in-frame clones and is missing some. The table has approximately 100,000 clones, roughly 91% seen once; the top ten hold about 0.31%. This specimen consisted of CD4+ or CD8+ T cells sorted from blood, obtained in a trial of the OX40 agonist ivuxolimab. These receptors all come from an adult with an advanced solid tumor such as melanoma, head and neck, liver or kidney cancer.

The chain's CDR3 is CATSSHGVGDQPQHF. CDR3 nucleotides: TGTGCCACCTCAAGCCATGGAGTCGGGGATCAGCCCCAGCATTTT. The rearrangement joins TRBV6-1 to TRBJ1-5; D is uncertain. V lost 10 bases and J 5 bases, leaving 21 bases between the germline ends. Germline V gene lookup returns CDR1 MNHNS and CDR2 SASEGT. This CDR3 comprises 15 residues.

The V call is TRBV7-2, the J call TRBJ1-5, with D perhaps TRBD1 (6 bases). Trimming removed 5 bases from V and 7 bases from J, with 15 bases in between. Per the germline V gene, CDR1 is SGHTA and CDR2 is FQGNSA. The CDR3 spans 14 residues. CDR3 DNA sequence: TGTGCCAGCAGCCGCGGGGGGGCAGGACAGCCCCAGCATTTT. Translation gives CASSRGGAGQPQHF.

The CDR3 DNA follows: TGTGCCAGCCTAGGGGCCCGTGGGACCGGGGAGCTGTTTTTT. Encoded protein: CASLGARGTGELFF. This chain uses TRBV11-2 with TRBJ2-2; the D gene is possibly TRBD1 (5 bases). Looked up from germline, CDR1 is SGHAT and CDR2 is FQNNGV. Trimming left V 8 bases short and J 5 bases short, with 15 bases between. CDR3 length: 14 amino acids.

J is TRBJ1-2 and V is TRBV7-2; 7 bases fit TRBD1. The trim removed 6 bases at V and 4 bases at J, leaving 14 bases unmatched. This CDR3 is built from 16 residues. CDR1 is SGHTA and CDR2 is FQGNSA in the germline V gene. CDR3 coding DNA: TGTGCCAGCAGTAATCTACCGGGACAGATTCGCTATGGCTACACCTTC. Encoded protein: CASSNLPGQIRYGYTF.

For the CDR3, the DNA is TGCGCCAGCAGCCCCCAGACAGGGGGCTTGGCAGATACGCAGTATTTT. Translating it yields CASSPQTGGLADTQYF. The chain employs TRBV4-3 and TRBJ2-3; 10 bases fit TRBD1. Germline assignment: CDR1 LGHNA and CDR2 YSLEER. The V segment lost 4 bases and the J segment 4 bases; nucleotides outside the gene matches: 8. The CDR3 is 16 amino acids.

Concerning this clone itself: In the same sample, other DNA sequences code for this CDR3. This sequence joins TRBV7-9 and TRBJ2-3; D gene ambiguous. The CDR3 runs to 11 residues. In germline, CDR1 is SEHNR, CDR2 FQNEAQ (reference sequence). V lost 6 bases and J 2 bases, leaving 3 bases between the germline ends. Written as DNA, the CDR3 is TGTGCCAGCAGTCTCACAGATACGCAGTATTTT. This sequence encodes CASSLTDTQYF.

The chain employs TRBV9 and TRBJ2-1, with a tentative D call TRBD2 (6 bases). Trimming took 2 bases from V and 9 from J, leaving 15 bases between them. The CDR3 sequence is 14 residues long. The germline gives CDR1 SGDLS, CDR2 YYNGEE. Here the CDR3 reads CASSVLSSVGEQFF. The CDR3 DNA follows: TGTGCCAGCAGCGTCCTATCTAGCGTCGGTGAGCAGTTCTTC. Combining the CDR3 with reference TRBV9 and TRBJ2-1 gives the whole variable domain DSGVTQTPKHLITATGQRVTLRCSPRSGDLSVYWYQQSLDQGLQFLIQYYNGEERAKGNILERFSAQQFPDLHSELNLSSLELGDSALYFCASSVLSSVGEQFFGPGTRLTVL.

The V gene is TRBV27, the J gene TRBJ1-5, with a possible D match to TRBD1 (6 bases). The CDR3 has 18 amino acids. The germline V and J ends were trimmed by 4 bases and 2 bases, with 21 bases remaining between them. Germline V gene sequence: CDR1 MNHEY, CDR2 SMNVEV (reference sequence). In DNA, the CDR3 is TGTGCCAGCAGTTCGAAACAGGGTCCTACCCAGGGCAATCAGCCCCAGCATTTT. Translation gives CASSSKQGPTQGNQPQHF.

This sequence joins TRBV29-1 and TRBJ2-3; 14 nucleotides align to TRBD2. Per germline, CDR1 SQVTM and CDR2 ANQGSEA. The CDR3 runs 14 residues. V dropped 7 bases and J dropped 6; count of bases not matched to a gene: 6. CDR3 residues: CSATSGRVGDTQYF. CDR3 DNA sequence: TGCAGCGCGACTAGCGGGAGGGTAGGGGATACGCAGTATTTT.

The V call is TRBV6-6, the J call TRBJ2-7; D is possibly TRBD2 (6 bases). Between the trimmed V and J ends, which lost 10 bases and 3 bases, there was a span of 19 bases. This CDR3 is built from 14 residues. Looked up from germline, CDR1 is MNHNY and CDR2 is SVGAGI (reference sequence). The DNA for the CDR3 is TGTGCCACCCTTTCTTTGGTCGGGAGCTACGAGCAGTACTTC. Protein product: CATLSLVGSYEQYF.

This rearrangement joins TRBV4-1 to TRBJ2-5; 12 nucleotides match TRBD1. The V gene's germline CDR1 is MGHRA and CDR2 YSYEKL. CDR3 length: 16 amino acids. The V gene end was trimmed by 3 bases and the J gene end by 2 bases; junction bases not matched to a gene: 4. This CDR3 is CASSQGQGASQETQYF. CDR3 in DNA: TGCGCCAGCAGCCAGGGACAGGGGGCGTCTCAAGAGACCCAGTACTTC.

The genes are TRBV27 and TRBJ1-5; TRBD1 matches at 10 bases. The CDR3 sequence is 18 residues long. V trimming: 5 bases; J trimming: 1 base; junction bases outside the gene matches: 11. Germline lookup yields CDR1 MNHEY and CDR2 SMNVEV (reference sequence). CDR3 sequence: CASSAGTGDFGSNQPQHF. CDR3 nucleotides: TGTGCCAGCAGTGCCGGGACAGGGGACTTTGGAAGCAATCAGCCCCAGCATTTT.

The chain combines TRBV11-2 with TRBJ1-5; D remains ambiguous. The CDR3 length is 14 residues. Germline-derived CDR1 and CDR2 are SGHAT and FQNNGV. V was cut by 1 base and J by 8 bases, with 12 bases left in between. The CDR3 here is CASSLGYSGEPQHF. CDR3 bases: TGTGCCAGCAGCTTAGGCTACTCCGGGGAGCCCCAGCATTTT.

The chain employs TRBV6-5 and TRBJ1-5; no clear D. The CDR3 runs to 14 residues. With 6 bases removed from V and 4 bases from J, the gap between germline ends came to 13 bases. CDR1 is MNHEY, CDR2 SVGAGI, per germline. CDR3 bases: TGTGCCAGCAGAGAGAGACTGACAAATCAGCCCCAGCATTTT. The encoded protein is CASRERLTNQPQHF.

The chain combines TRBV18 with TRBJ1-2, with 9 positions matching TRBD1. This CDR3 is 13 amino acids long. Germline V CDR1 and CDR2: KGHSH, LQKENI. Germline trimming cut 6 bases from V and 7 bases from J; bases unmatched to any gene: 6. This CDR3 reads CASSLGQGSGYTF. CDR3 bases: TGTGCCAGCTCTCTCGGACAGGGGTCTGGCTACACCTTC.

V usage is TRBV21-1 and J usage is TRBJ1-3; TRBD1, as called in the table, went unchecked against the DNA. TRBV21-1 represents a pseudogene. This CDR3 comprises 18 residues. For the CDR3, the DNA is TGTGCCAGCAGGCACAGGGGGCTTTTTATACTCTCTGGAAACACCATATATTTT. It encodes CASRHRGLFILSGNTIYF.

The chain joins TRBV6-5 to TRBJ1-1, with TRBD1 matching over 9 bases. V shed 4 bases and J 5 bases; nucleotides not matched to a gene: 5. The CDR3 is made up of 14 amino acids. Germline V gives CDR1 MNHEY, CDR2 SVGAGI. Here the CDR3 reads CASSFLDRGTEAFF. CDR3 bases: TGTGCCAGCAGTTTCCTTGACAGGGGGACTGAAGCTTTCTTT.

The chain links TRBV7-9 to TRBJ1-5, with D perhaps TRBD1 (5 bases). The V end lost 4 bases, the J end lost 3 bases, and 7 bases lay between the germline ends. There are 13 residues in the CDR3. Germline CDR1 and CDR2: SEHNR and FQNEAQ (reference sequence). The CDR3: CASSWGDNQPQHF. CDR3 sequence (DNA): TGTGCCAGCAGCTGGGGCGACAATCAGCCCCAGCATTTT.

This chain links TRBV30 with TRBJ2-1; D gene unclear. V was trimmed by 0 bases and J by 2 bases, leaving 14 bases between them. CDR1 GTSNPN and CDR2 SVGIG come from the germline V gene (reference sequence). This CDR3 spans 16 amino acids. The CDR3 protein is CAWSVGPYFTYNEQFF. The CDR3 coding sequence is TGTGCCTGGAGTGTAGGTCCTTACTTCACCTACAATGAGCAGTTCTTC. The full variable domain, its missing parts supplied by reference TRBV30 and TRBJ2-1, is SQTIHQWPATLVQPVGSPLSLECTVEGTSNPNLYWYRQAAGRGLQLLFYSVGIGQISSEVPQNLSASRPQDRQFILSSKKLLLSDSGFYLCAWSVGPYFTYNEQFFGPGTRLTVL.

This chain connects TRBV5-8 to TRBJ2-3; 7 positions agree with TRBD2. The CDR3 length is 11 residues. From germline, CDR1 is SGHTS and CDR2 YDEGEE. With V trimmed by 10 bases and J by 6 bases, 5 bases remained unmatched. The CDR3 protein is CAAAGVDTQYF. The CDR3 nucleotides read TGTGCCGCCGCGGGGGTGGATACGCAGTATTTT.

The chain carries TRBV7-2 and TRBJ2-5; TRBD2 aligns across 14 bases. The CDR3 contains 16 residues. V lost 3 bases and J lost 4; bases outside the gene matches: 4. Germline values: CDR1 SGHTA, CDR2 FQGNSA. The CDR3 nucleotides are TGTGCCAGCAGCTTCTCCGGGACTAGCGGGAGAGAGACCCAGTACTTC. It yields the protein CASSFSGTSGRETQYF.

V usage is TRBV4-2 and J usage is TRBJ1-1; unclear D gene. The germline gives CDR1 LGHNA, CDR2 YNFKEQ. The CDR3 consists of 15 residues. V gave up 1 base and J gave up 10 bases, with 19 bases separating them. As DNA, the CDR3 is TGTGCCAGCAGCCAAGCGGCAAGGCGGGCCACGGGAGCTTTCTTT. It is translated as CASSQAARRATGAFF.

The CDR3: CASRPDRGPYNEQFF. The CDR3 DNA reads as TGCGCCAGCCGACCGGACAGGGGGCCCTACAATGAGCAGTTCTTC. The V call is TRBV5-1, the J call TRBJ2-1; TRBD1 aligns across 11 bases. Losses at the gene ends were 7 bases for V and 2 bases for J; bases not matched to a gene: 5. Looked up from germline, CDR1 is SGHRS and CDR2 is YFSETQ. This CDR3 has 15 amino acids.

V usage is TRBV19 and J usage is TRBJ2-3, with D hard to call. The V gene's germline CDR1 is LNHDA and CDR2 SQIVND (reference sequence). V lost 1 base and J 3 bases, leaving 14 bases between the germline ends. This CDR3 is 16 amino acids long. CDR3 coding DNA: TGTGCCAGTAGTATAGGCTTCGGCTTGGGGACAGATACGCAGTATTTT. Translated: CASSIGFGLGTDTQYF. Drawing the rest from reference TRBV19 and TRBJ2-3, the complete variable domain is DGGITQSPKYLFRKEGQNVTLSCEQNLNHDAMYWYRQDPGQGLRLIYYSQIVNDFQKGDIAEGYSVSREKKESFPLTVTSAQKNPTAFYLCASSIGFGLGTDTQYFGPGTRLTVL.

This clone has only one observation. The chain uses TRBV9 and TRBJ1-1; 10 bases map to TRBD1. V shed 2 bases, J shed 5 bases, and the junction held 9 bases outside the gene matches. CDR1 SGDLS and CDR2 YYNGEE come from the germline V gene. The CDR3 sequence is 16 residues long. CDR3 amino acids: CASSVLTGQGGTEAFF. The CDR3 nucleotides are TGTGCCAGCAGCGTCCTTACAGGACAGGGGGGGACTGAAGCTTTCTTT.

The rearrangement joins TRBV4-1 to TRBJ2-3; possibly TRBD2 for D (6 bases). V lost 4 bases to trimming and J lost 3 bases, with 17 bases between them. The CDR3 is 16 residues long. In germline, CDR1 is MGHRA, CDR2 YSYEKL. CDR3 amino acids: CASSLSSYGGTDTQYF. CDR3 bases: TGCGCCAGCAGCCTCTCAAGTTACGGGGGAACAGATACGCAGTATTTT.

The chain links TRBV28 to TRBJ1-2, with 9 positions matching TRBD1. There are 16 residues in the CDR3. The germline V gene encodes CDR1 MDHEN and CDR2 SYDVKM. V lost 6 bases, J lost 1 base, and 9 bases stayed unmatched. The CDR3: CASRLGGQGRNYGYTF. The CDR3 coding sequence is TGTGCCAGCAGACTAGGTGGACAGGGGCGTAACTATGGCTACACCTTC.